This TCR beta chain was identified in a study of T cell changes during pregnancy in multiple sclerosis. After removal of 0 bases from V and 9 bases from J, the junction contained 6 bases not matched to a gene. The CDR3 sequence is 15 residues long. The germline V gene has CDR1 SGHDT and CDR2 YYEEEE. TCRdb's copy holds only in-frame clones and misses some; the assay was immunoSEQ multiplex PCR. Of about 40,000 clones listed, roughly 90% are singletons. The origin of this receptor is a female donor in good health, enrolled as a control in a pregnancy study. V usage is TRBV5-6 and J usage is TRBJ2-1; TRBD2 matches at 10 bases. Sample: peripheral blood, taken in the second trimester of pregnancy. The CDR3 loop reads CASSLVLAGESEQFF. DNA for the CDR3: TGTGCCAGCAGCTTGGTTCTAGCGGGAGAGAGTGAGCAGTTCTTC.